This T cell receptor (beta chain) was recorded in a study of molecular identifiers for immune sequencing clone quantification. General observations from the study: Spiked Jurkat TCR RNA equivalent to one cell reportedly surfaced among under 1.1 million naive cells. Highly expanded clone sizes could be underestimated through barcode sharing by identical TCR molecules.

This clonotype was recorded many times. Its matching antigen is unknown. V shed 4 bases, J shed 5 bases, and the junction held 12 bases outside the gene matches. Germline assignment: CDR1 SNHLY and CDR2 FYNNEI. This CDR3 region has 16 residues. Making the bulk TCR libraries relied on previously described methods and listed TCR primers. TCRdb analysed the PCR reads with MiXCR anew, one entry per CDR3 protein. The sample shows around 40,000 distinct CDR3 sequences, 15% to 20% of them seen only once. Isolation of naive CD8 T cells was achieved by sorting on a CD8+CD4-CCR7+CD45RA+ phenotype. The sample consisted of naive CD8+ T cells from blood, with Jurkat cell RNA spiked in. Subset meaning: FACS-sorted CD8+CD4-CCR7+CD45RA+ naive T cells. V usage is TRBV2 and J usage is TRBJ2-3; 7 bases match TRBD2. This TCR was recovered from a human donor in good health. Some libraries in this study had Jurkat cell RNA spiked in. CDR3 region: CASSAIGAGEVDTQYF. The CDR3 coding sequence is TGTGCCAGCAGTGCCATTGGGGCGGGGGAAGTAGATACGCAGTATTTT.